This is a list of T cell receptor beta chains from one sample in a study of a mutant IDH1 vaccine in newly diagnosed glioma. Antigen specificity for these receptors is unknown. Using immunoSEQ multiplex PCR, the repertoire was profiled, and TCRdb retains in-frame clones only, with some absent. The table includes about 120,000 clones, about four fifths detected once. Here the sequenced sample was PBMCs, taken from a glioma patient whose treatment included an IDH1 peptide vaccine. Source of these receptors: a man aged 40-55 years with glioma. The CDR3 runs from the conserved cysteine through the conserved F or W. The D gene is left open where the match is weak. Some rows mark clone size as missing; the rest say once, few, many or name a class of expanded clone.

few TRBJ1-2 TRBD1 TRBV7-2 TGTGCCAGCAGCGCCGCGCAGGGGGGCACAGAGGGCTACACCTTC CASSAAQGGTEGYTF
- TRBJ2-5 TRBD2 TRBV6-5 TGTGCCAGCAGTCCGGGACTAGCAAGCAGTTATCAGTACTTC CASSPGLASSYQYF
- TRBJ2-7 - TRBV18 TGTGCCAGCTCACCAGGTAGCGGCGAGCAGTACTTC CASSPGSGEQYF
- TRBJ2-5 - TRBV18 TGTGCCAGCTCACCCTCAGCTACCTCCAAGAGAACCCAGTACTTC CASSPSATSKRTQYF
- TRBJ2-7 TRBD1 TRBV19 TGTGCCAGTAGTCTCCGGACAGGGGGGGACCGGAACGAGCAGTACTTC CASSLRTGGDRNEQYF
- TRBJ1-4 - TRBV7-9 TGTGCCAGCAGCTTGAAGGGGCCTGAAAAACTGTTTTTT CASSLKGPEKLFF
- TRBJ2-1 TRBD2 TRBV6-6 TGTGCCACCGGAGGGCTAGCGGGAGGAGAGCAGTTCTTC CATGGLAGGEQFF
- TRBJ2-1 TRBD2 TRBV6-5 TGTGCCAGCAGAGAAAGCGGGGGGAGGGGCCATGAGCAGTTCTTC CASRESGGRGHEQFF
- TRBJ2-7 TRBD2 TRBV28 TGTGCCAGCAGTTTATTGACTAGCGGGAGCTACGAGCAGTACTTC CASSLLTSGSYEQYF
- TRBJ1-1 - TRBV5-4 TGTGCCAGCACCCCGGACCTTGGGGGTATGGCTGAAGCTTTCTTT CASTPDLGGMAEAFF
- TRBJ2-7 - TRBV30 TGTGCCTGGAGTGTAAGGCGAGAGGAGGGGTTGTGCTTC CAWSVRREEGLCF
few TRBJ1-5 - TRBV10-1 TGCGCCAGCAGTTTTCGCCCTATTCAGGGTACGGATCAGCCCCAGCATTTT CASSFRPIQGTDQPQHF
- TRBJ2-3 - TRBV5-6 TGTGCCAGCAGCTCGAACACTTGGACAGATACGCAGTATTTT CASSSNTWTDTQYF
- TRBJ2-7 - TRBV30 TGTGCCTGGAGCGGGGGATGGAACGAGCAGTACTTC CAWSGGWNEQYF
- TRBJ2-3 - TRBV4-3 TGCGCCAGCAGCCAAGGTCCAGGGCGCACAGATACGCAGTATTTT CASSQGPGRTDTQYF
large TRBJ2-7 TRBD1 TRBV7-9 TGTGCCAGCAGCTCGACAGGGCCTGGATTTAAAGAGCAGTACTTC CASSSTGPGFKEQYF
few TRBJ2-7 - TRBV29-1 TGCAGCGTCGCCCCGCCGGACGCCAGCTCCTACGAGCAGTACTTC CSVAPPDASSYEQYF
many TRBJ1-5 - TRBV9 TGTGCCAGCAGCGTAGGAGGGGGAGGACAGCCCCAGCATTTT CASSVGGGGQPQHF
- TRBJ2-7 - TRBV7-2 TGTGCCAGCAGCTTAGTTCCAGGGGATTCCTCCTACGAGCAGTACTTC CASSLVPGDSSYEQYF
- TRBJ2-7 - TRBV11-2 TGTGCCAGCAGCTTAGCCTCATATGGACGGGAGCAGTACTTC CASSLASYGREQYF
- TRBJ2-7 - TRBV5-1 TGCGCCAGCAGCTTTGGGGGGTACGAGCAGTACTTC CASSFGGYEQYF
- TRBJ2-4 - TRBV9 TGTGCCAGCAGCCCTCGACAGACGAATATAGCCAAAAACATTCAGTACTTC CASSPRQTNIAKNIQYF
- TRBJ1-5 - TRBV7-2 TGTGCCAGCAGCTTAAAGGTGGGCAATCAGCCCCAGCATTTT CASSLKVGNQPQHF
- TRBJ2-3 TRBD1 TRBV9 TGTGCCAGCGGGGACAGAACTAGCACAGATACGCAGTATTTT CASGDRTSTDTQYF
- TRBJ2-1 - TRBV28 TGTGCCAGCAGCAATCAGGGGAACTCCTACAATGAGCAGTTCTTC CASSNQGNSYNEQFF
once TRBJ1-6 - TRBV7-2 TGTGCCAGCAGCTTGGGACCTTATAATTCACCCCTCCACTTT CASSLGPYNSPLHF
- TRBJ2-6 - TRBV19 TGTGCCAGTACCCCGAGACAGGGCGGGACTGGGGCCAACGTCCTGACTTTC CASTPRQGGTGANVLTF
- TRBJ2-1 TRBD2 TRBV11-2 TGTGCCAGCAGAAGCGGGGTCCTATCCTACAATGAGCAGTTCTTC CASRSGVLSYNEQFF
few TRBJ1-6 TRBD1 TRBV2 TGTGCCAGCAGGTCAAATAGGGACAGCCCTTACTCCTATAATTCACCCCTCCACTTT CASRSNRDSPYSYNSPLHF
- TRBJ2-3 - TRBV4-3 TGCGCCAGCAGCCAAAGCGGGTCGCCTAGCACAGATACGCAGTATTTT CASSQSGSPSTDTQYF
- TRBJ2-1 - TRBV9 TGTGCCAGCGCTCCGGGACTCTACAATGAGCAGTTCTTC CASAPGLYNEQFF